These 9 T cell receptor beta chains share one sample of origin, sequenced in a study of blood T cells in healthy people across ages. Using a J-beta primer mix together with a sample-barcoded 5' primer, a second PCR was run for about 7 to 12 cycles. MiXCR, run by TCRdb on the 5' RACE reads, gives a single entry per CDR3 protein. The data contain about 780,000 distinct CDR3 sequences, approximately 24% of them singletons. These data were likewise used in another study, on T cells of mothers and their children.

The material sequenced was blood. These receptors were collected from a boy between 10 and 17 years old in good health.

For the CDR3, the DNA is TGCAGTGCTAGAGCCCCGGGGGGGAGCTCCTACGAGCAGTACTTC. It encodes CSARAPGGSSYEQYF. This rearrangement joins TRBV20-1 to TRBJ2-7, with 8 bases aligning to TRBD2. This CDR3 contains 15 residues. The germline CDR1 and CDR2 sequences are DFQATT and SNEGSKA (reference sequence). V was clipped by 1 base and J by 0 bases; unmatched bases: 5.

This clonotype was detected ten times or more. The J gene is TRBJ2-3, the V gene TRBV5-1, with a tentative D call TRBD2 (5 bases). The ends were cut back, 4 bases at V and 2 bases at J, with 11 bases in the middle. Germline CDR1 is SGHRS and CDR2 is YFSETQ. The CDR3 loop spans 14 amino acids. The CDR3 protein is CASSLGLFTDTQYF. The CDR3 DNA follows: TGCGCCAGCAGCCTAGGACTTTTCACAGATACGCAGTATTTT.

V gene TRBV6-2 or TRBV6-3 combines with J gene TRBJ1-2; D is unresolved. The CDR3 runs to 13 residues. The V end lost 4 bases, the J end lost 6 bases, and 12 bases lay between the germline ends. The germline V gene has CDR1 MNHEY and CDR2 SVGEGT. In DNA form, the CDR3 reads TGTGCCAGCAGTTTCCCCGACATCCATGGCTACACCTTC. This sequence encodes CASSFPDIHGYTF.

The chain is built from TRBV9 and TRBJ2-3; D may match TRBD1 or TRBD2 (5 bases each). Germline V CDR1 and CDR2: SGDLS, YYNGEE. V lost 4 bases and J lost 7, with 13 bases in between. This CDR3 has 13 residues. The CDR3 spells CASSQGTDHTQYF. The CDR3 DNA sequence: TGTGCCAGCAGCCAAGGGACGGACCATACGCAGTATTTT. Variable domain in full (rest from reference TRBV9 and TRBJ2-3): DSGVTQTPKHLITATGQRVTLRCSPRSGDLSVYWYQQSLDQGLQFLIQYYNGEERAKGNILERFSAQQFPDLHSELNLSSLELGDSALYFCASSQGTDHTQYFGPGTRLTVL.

The CDR3 reads CASSLTGQGAEKLFF. Here the CDR3 DNA reads TGCGCCAGCAGCTTGACGGGACAGGGAGCTGAAAAACTGTTTTTT. The chain carries TRBV5-1 and TRBJ1-4; 9 positions agree with TRBD1. The CDR3 length is 15 residues. With V trimmed by 1 base and J by 7 bases, 5 bases remained unmatched. CDR1 is SGHRS, CDR2 YFSETQ, per germline.

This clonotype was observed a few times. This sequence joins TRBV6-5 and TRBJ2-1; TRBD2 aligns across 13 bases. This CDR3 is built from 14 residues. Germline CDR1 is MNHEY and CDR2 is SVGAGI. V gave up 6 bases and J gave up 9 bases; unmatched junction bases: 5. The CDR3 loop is CASRRTSGGLEQFF. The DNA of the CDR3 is TGTGCCAGCAGAAGGACTAGCGGGGGTCTTGAGCAGTTCTTC.

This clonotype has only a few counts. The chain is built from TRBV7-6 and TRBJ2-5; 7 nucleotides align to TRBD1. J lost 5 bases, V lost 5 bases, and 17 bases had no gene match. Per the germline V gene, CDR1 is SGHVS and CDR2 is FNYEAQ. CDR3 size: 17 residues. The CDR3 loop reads CASSPGLTGNDWETQYF. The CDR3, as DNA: TGTGCCAGCAGCCCCGGCCTGACAGGGAACGATTGGGAGACCCAGTACTTC.

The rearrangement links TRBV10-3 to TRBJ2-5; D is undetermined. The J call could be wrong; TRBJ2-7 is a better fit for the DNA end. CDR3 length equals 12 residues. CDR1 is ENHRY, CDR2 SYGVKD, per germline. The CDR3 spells CAISTVSYEQYF. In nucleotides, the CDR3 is TGTGCCATCAGTACAGTATCCTACGAGCAGTACTTC.

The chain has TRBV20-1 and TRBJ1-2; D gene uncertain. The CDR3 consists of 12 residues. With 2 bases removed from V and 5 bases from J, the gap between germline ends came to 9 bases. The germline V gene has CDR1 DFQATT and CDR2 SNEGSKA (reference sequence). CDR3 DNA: TGCAGTGCTAGAAGAGAAGGGTATGGCTACACCTTC. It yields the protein CSARREGYGYTF.